This T cell receptor beta chain was documented in a study of T-cell memory formation after mild COVID-19. Study background: TCR clusters were largely donor specific.

V lost 1 base, J lost 6 bases, and 19 bases lay in between. The germline gives CDR1 SGHDT, CDR2 YYEEEE. CDR3 length equals 16 residues. This clonotype has just a few counts. Its target is not known. TCRdb re-analysed the 5' RACE reads in MiXCR, keeping a single row per CDR3 protein. The sample consists of about 470,000 distinct CDR3 sequences, around a quarter of them appearing once. Regarding the study as a whole: The study detected some responding clones in pre-infection memory, suggesting cross-reactive memory joined.

The receptor's source is an adult woman who had mild COVID-19 (a few samples of this study predate the infection). Cell type and time point are not known. This chain links TRBV5-6 with TRBJ1-1; TRBD1 is a possible D gene (6 bases). Sequencing was carried out using PBMCs or a T cell subset sorted from them (not recorded which). The chain's CDR3 is CASSLSGTPWQAEAFF. The CDR3, as DNA: TGTGCCAGCAGCTTGAGCGGGACACCATGGCAGGCTGAAGCTTTCTTT.